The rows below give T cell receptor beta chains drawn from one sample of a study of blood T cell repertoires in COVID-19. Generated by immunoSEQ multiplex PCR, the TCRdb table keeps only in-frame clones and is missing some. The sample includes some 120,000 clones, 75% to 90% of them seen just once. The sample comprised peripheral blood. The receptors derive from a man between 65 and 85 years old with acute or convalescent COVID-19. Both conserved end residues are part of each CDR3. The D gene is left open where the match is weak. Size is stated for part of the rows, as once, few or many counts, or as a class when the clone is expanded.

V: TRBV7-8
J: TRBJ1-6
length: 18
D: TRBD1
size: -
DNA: TGTGCCAGCAGCTTAGCGGGCAGGGGGAGGTTCTTAAGTTCACCCCTCCACTTT
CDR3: CASSLAGRGRFLSSPLHF

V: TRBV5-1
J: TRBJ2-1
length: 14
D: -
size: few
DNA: TGCGCCAGCAGCTCTCGTGGTCCTGGAGGGGAGCAGTTCTTC
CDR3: CASSSRGPGGEQFF

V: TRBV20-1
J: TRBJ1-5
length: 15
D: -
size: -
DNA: TGCAGTGCTAGTAAGGGGGTTGTTAGCAATCAGCCCCAGCATTTT
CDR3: CSASKGVVSNQPQHF

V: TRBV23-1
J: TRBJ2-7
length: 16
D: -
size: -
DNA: TGCGCCAGCAGTCATAATCCGGGATTTAGCTCCTACGAGCAGTACTTC
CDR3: CASSHNPGFSSYEQYF

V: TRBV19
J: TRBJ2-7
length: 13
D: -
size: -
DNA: TGTGCCAGTAGTATAGAAGGAGAATACGAGCAGTACTTC
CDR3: CASSIEGEYEQYF

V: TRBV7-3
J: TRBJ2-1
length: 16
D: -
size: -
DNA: TGTGCCAGCAGCTCGAGCCAGGGGTCCTCCTACAATGAGCAGTTCTTC
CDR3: CASSSSQGSSYNEQFF

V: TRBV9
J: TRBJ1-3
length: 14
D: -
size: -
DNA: TGTGCCAGCAGCGGGACAGTTTCTGGAAACACCATATATTTT
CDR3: CASSGTVSGNTIYF

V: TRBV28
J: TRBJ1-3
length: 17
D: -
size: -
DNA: TGTGCCAGCAGTTCCCTCGAGACGGTGCGGGCTGGAAACACCATATATTTT
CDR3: CASSSLETVRAGNTIYF

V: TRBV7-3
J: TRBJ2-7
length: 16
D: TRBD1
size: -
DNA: TGTGCCAGCAGCTTAGCACACGGGACAGAATCCTACGAGCAGTACTTC
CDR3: CASSLAHGTESYEQYF

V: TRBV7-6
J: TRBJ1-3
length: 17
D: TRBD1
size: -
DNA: TGTGCCAGCAGCTCCCGGGACAGGGGCGTATCTGGAAACACCATATATTTT
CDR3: CASSSRDRGVSGNTIYF

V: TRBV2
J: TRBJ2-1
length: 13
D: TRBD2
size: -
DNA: TGTGCCAGCGGGCGACTAGCCCACAATGAGCAGTTCTTC
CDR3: CASGRLAHNEQFF

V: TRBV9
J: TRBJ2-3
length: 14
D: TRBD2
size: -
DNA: TGTGCCAGCAGCGTAGAGGGACTAGCAGATACGCAGTATTTT
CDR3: CASSVEGLADTQYF

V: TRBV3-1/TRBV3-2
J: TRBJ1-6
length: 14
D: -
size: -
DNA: TGTGCCAGCAGCCAAGATTTGACAGTCGTCCCCCTCCACTTT
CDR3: CASSQDLTVVPLHF

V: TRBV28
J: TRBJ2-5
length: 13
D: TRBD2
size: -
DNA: TGTGCCAGCCGTATAGCGGGGGAAGAGACCCAGTACTTC
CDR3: CASRIAGEETQYF

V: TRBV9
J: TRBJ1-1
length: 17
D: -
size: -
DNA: TGTGCCAGCAGCCCTCCTCAAAGGGGGGGGGAGAACACTGAAGCTTTCTTT
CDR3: CASSPPQRGGENTEAFF

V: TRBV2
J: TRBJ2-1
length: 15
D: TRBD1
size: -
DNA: TGTGCCAGCAGTTACAGGGGCCTTCAATACAATGAGCAGTTCTTC
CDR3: CASSYRGLQYNEQFF

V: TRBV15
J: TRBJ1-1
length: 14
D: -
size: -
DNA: TGTGCCACCAGCAGAGATCAGGGGAACACTGAAGCTTTCTTT
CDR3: CATSRDQGNTEAFF

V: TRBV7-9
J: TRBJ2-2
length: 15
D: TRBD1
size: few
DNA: TGTGCCAGCAGCTACAGGGGACGGAACACCGGGGAGCTGTTTTTT
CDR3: CASSYRGRNTGELFF

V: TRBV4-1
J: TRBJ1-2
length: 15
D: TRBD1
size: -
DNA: TGCGCCAGCAGCCAAGTTGAGGGACAGATCTATGGCTACACCTTC
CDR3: CASSQVEGQIYGYTF

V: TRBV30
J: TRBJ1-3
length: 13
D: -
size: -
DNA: TGTGCCTGGAAGAGGAGCTCTGGAAACACCATATATTTT
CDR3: CAWKRSSGNTIYF

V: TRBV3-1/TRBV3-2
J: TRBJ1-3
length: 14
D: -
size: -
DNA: TGTGCCAGCGGCCCGGGGGATTGGGGAAACACCATATATTTT
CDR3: CASGPGDWGNTIYF

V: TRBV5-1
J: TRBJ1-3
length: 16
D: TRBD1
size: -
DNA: TGCGCCAGCAGCCCGGCCCGGGACAGGGTCGGAAACACCATATATTTT
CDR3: CASSPARDRVGNTIYF

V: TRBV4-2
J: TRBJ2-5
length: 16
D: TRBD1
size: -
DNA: TGTGCCAGCAGCCAAGTCCCGGGACAGGGAGGAGAGACCCAGTACTTC
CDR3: CASSQVPGQGGETQYF

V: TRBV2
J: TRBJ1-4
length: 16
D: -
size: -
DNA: TGTGCCAGCAGTGAAGGGGCGGGGGCTTCGGGTGAAAAACTGTTTTTT
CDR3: CASSEGAGASGEKLFF

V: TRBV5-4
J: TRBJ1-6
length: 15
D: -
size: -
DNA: TGTGCCAGCAGCTTGGCCCCAGGCACTGGCTCACCCCTCCACTTT
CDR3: CASSLAPGTGSPLHF

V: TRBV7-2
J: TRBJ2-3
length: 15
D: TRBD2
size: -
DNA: TGTGCCAGCAGCTCTTTAGCGGGGGGAGTAGATACGCAGTATTTT
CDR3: CASSSLAGGVDTQYF

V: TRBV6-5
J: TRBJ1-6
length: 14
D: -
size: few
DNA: TGTGCCAGCACCTACAGGGCCAATAATTCACCCCTCCACTTT
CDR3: CASTYRANNSPLHF

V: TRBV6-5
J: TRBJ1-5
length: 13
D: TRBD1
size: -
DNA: TGTGCCAGCATGACAGGGGCCAATCAGCCCCAGCATTTT
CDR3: CASMTGANQPQHF